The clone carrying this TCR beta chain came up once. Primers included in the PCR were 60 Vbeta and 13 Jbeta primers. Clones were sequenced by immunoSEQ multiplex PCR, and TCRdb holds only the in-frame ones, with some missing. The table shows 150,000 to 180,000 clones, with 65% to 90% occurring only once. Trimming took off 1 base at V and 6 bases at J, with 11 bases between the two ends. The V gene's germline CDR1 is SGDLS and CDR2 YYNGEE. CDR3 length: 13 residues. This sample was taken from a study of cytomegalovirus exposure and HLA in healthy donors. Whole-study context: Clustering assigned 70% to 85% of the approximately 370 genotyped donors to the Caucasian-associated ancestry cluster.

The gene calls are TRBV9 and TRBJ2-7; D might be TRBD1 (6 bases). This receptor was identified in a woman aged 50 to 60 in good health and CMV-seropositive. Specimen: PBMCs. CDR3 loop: CASSVHPGVEQYF. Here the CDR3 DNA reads TGTGCCAGCAGCGTACATCCAGGGGTCGAGCAGTACTTC.